These T cell receptor beta chains were read from a single sample in a study of Ad26.COV2.S vaccination and SARS-CoV-2 variants. The protocol was immunoSEQ multiplex PCR, while the TCRdb copy is restricted to in-frame clones and leaves out a portion. There are 300,000 to 500,000 clones in the sample; approximately 86% occur only once, and roughly 3% lies in the top ten. The starting material was peripheral blood, obtained in a trial of Ad26.COV2.S vaccine versus placebo. The receptors derive from a person between 18 and 59 years old who received the Ad26.COV2.S COVID-19 vaccine or a placebo. CDR3s include the opening cysteine and the closing phenylalanine or tryptophan. The D gene is left open where the match is weak. Not all rows give a size; the values are once, few, many and, for expanded clones, a class.

>TRBV5-5|TRBJ1-4|NA|NA
TGTGCCAGCAGCTTGGGTCCGGAACAGGCTGAAAAACTGTTTTTT
CASSLGPEQAEKLFF
>TRBV6-5|TRBJ1-5|NA|NA
TGTGCCAGCAGCTACGATACAAAAGGCAATCAGCCCCAGCATTTT
CASSYDTKGNQPQHF
>TRBV7-9|TRBJ1-6|NA|few
TGTGCCAGCAGCTTAGGGGATTCACCCCTCCACTTT
CASSLGDSPLHF
>TRBV5-5|TRBJ1-2|NA|once
TGTGCCAGCAGCCCCCCAGGGCTCTATGGCTACACCTTC
CASSPPGLYGYTF
>TRBV29-1|TRBJ2-1|TRBD2|once
TGCAGCGTTAGACTAGCGGGGCCCCTATGGAATGAGCAGTTCTTC
CSVRLAGPLWNEQFF
>TRBV3-1/TRBV3-2|TRBJ1-6|NA|NA
TGTGCCAGCAGCCGCCCGACCCTTGCGGGACGAAATTCACCCCTCCACTTT
CASSRPTLAGRNSPLHF
>TRBV29-1|TRBJ2-2|NA|NA
TGCAGCGCCAGGGGGGGCACCGGGGAGCTGTTTTTT
CSARGGTGELFF
>TRBV5-4|TRBJ2-7|TRBD2|NA
TGTGCCAGCAGCGAAACTAGCGGGGGGCCCTCCTACGAGCAGTACTTC
CASSETSGGPSYEQYF
>TRBV14|TRBJ2-3|TRBD2|NA
TGTGCCAGCAGCCAAACACCGGGACTAAGCACAGATACGCAGTATTTT
CASSQTPGLSTDTQYF
>TRBV27|TRBJ2-7|NA|once
TGTGCCAGCAGTCGCTGGGCTAGGAATAACGAGCAGTACTTC
CASSRWARNNEQYF
>TRBV7-7|TRBJ2-2|TRBD2|NA
TGTGCCAGCAGCCCGGGACTAGCGGGGGCCCCGGGAACCGGGGAGCTGTTTTTT
CASSPGLAGAPGTGELFF
>TRBV7-9|TRBJ2-2|TRBD2|NA
TGTGCCAGCAGCCCACCCACTAGCGGGGTAACCGGGGAGCTGTTTTTT
CASSPPTSGVTGELFF
>TRBV5-1|TRBJ2-1|NA|NA
TGCGCCAGCAGCTTACCCACGGGGGGCGCCTACAATGAGCAGTTCTTC
CASSLPTGGAYNEQFF
>TRBV3-1/TRBV3-2|TRBJ1-2|TRBD1|NA
TGTGCCAGCAGCCGACGGACAGGGGCCGCTAACTATGGCTACACCTTC
CASSRRTGAANYGYTF
>TRBV5-1|TRBJ1-1|NA|NA
TGCGCCAGCAGCTGGGTCGCAGCCACGAACACTGAAGCTTTCTTT
CASSWVAATNTEAFF
>TRBV6-5|TRBJ1-1|NA|few
TGTGCCAGCAGGCAGGGGAAAGACACTGAAGCTTTCTTT
CASRQGKDTEAFF
>TRBV10-3|TRBJ1-2|TRBD1|NA
TGTGCCATCAGTCCGGACAGGGGAGGAAATGGCTACACCTTC
CAISPDRGGNGYTF
>TRBV21-1|TRBJ2-3|NA|NA
TGTGCCAGCAGCAAAGGACTGCCGGGGGGCGACACAGATACGCAGTATTTT
CASSKGLPGGDTDTQYF
>TRBV30|TRBJ1-2|NA|NA
TGTGCCTGGAGTGTAGTGGACACAGCTAACTATGGCTACACCTTC
CAWSVVDTANYGYTF
>TRBV27|TRBJ1-4|NA|NA
TGTGCCAGCAGTTTAACCGGGAATGAAAAACTGTTTTTT
CASSLTGNEKLFF
>TRBV4-1|TRBJ2-2|TRBD2|NA
TGCGCCAGCAGCCCAGTAAGCGGGGGATACTCCCACGGGGAGCTGTTTTTT
CASSPVSGGYSHGELFF